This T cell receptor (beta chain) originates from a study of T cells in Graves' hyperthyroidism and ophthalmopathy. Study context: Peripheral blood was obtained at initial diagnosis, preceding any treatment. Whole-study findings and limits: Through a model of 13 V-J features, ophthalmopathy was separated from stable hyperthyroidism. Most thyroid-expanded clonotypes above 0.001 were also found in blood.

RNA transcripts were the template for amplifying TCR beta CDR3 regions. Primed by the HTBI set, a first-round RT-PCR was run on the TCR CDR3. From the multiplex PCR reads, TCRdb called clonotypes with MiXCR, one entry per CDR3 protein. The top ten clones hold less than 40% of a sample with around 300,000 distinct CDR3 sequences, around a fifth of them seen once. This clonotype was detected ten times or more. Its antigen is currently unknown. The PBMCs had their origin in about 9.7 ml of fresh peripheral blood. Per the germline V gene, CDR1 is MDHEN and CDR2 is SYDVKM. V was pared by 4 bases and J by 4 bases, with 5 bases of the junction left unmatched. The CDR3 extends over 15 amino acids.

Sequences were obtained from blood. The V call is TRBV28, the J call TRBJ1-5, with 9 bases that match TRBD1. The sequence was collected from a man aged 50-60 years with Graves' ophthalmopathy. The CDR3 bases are TGTGCCAGCAGTTCACCCGGGACAGGGAATCAGCCCCAGCATTTT. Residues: CASSSPGTGNQPQHF.